Detailed here is one T cell receptor beta chain. The entry originates in a study of shared T cell receptors in the human thymus. Germline V gives CDR1 MNHNS, CDR2 SASEGT. The CDR3 loop spans 15 amino acids. J lost 5 bases, V lost 6 bases, and 4 bases had no gene match. Repertoires were generated with immunoSEQ multiplex PCR, while TCRdb's copy carries only in-frame clones and drops some. There are 700,000 or so clones in the sample; 70% to 90% occur only once, and around 0.01% lies in the top ten. Another study also made use of these data, one on human thymus T cells. From that report: During corrective heart surgery, resections were taken, and the thymus tissue came from them. Among unrelated individuals, related research reported thymic repertoires that overlapped highly.

The clonotype was recovered from a girl in the first two years of life with a congenital heart defect. This chain joins TRBV6-1 and TRBJ2-1; 13 bases agree with TRBD2. Sequencing was performed on thymocytes. In DNA, the CDR3 is TGTGCCAGCAGGACGGGACTAGCGGGGAACAATGAGCAGTTCTTC. Translating gives CASRTGLAGNNEQFF.